Listed below are T cell receptor beta chains from one sample, sequenced in a study of blood T cell repertoires in COVID-19. Profiled with immunoSEQ multiplex PCR; TCRdb holds only in-frame clones, not every one. The data contain roughly 230,000 clones, roughly 85% of them singletons. Input material: PBMCs or T cells enriched from blood (not recorded which). Receptors were obtained from a woman aged 45-65 years who had been exposed to COVID-19. CDR3s include the opening cysteine and the closing phenylalanine or tryptophan. The D gene is left open where the match is weak. Only part of the rows carry a size: once, few, many, or a class if the clone is expanded.

j_gene	abundance	d_gene	len	v_gene	CDR3nt	CDR3aa
TRBJ2-3	once	TRBD2	19	TRBV4-3	TGCGCCAGCAGCCAATCGGCTAGCGGGGGTCTTCGGAGCACAGATACGCAGTATTTT	CASSQSASGGLRSTDTQYF
TRBJ2-2	.	TRBD1	14	TRBV3-1/TRBV3-2	TGTGCCAGCAGCCAGGGACAGGGCATCGGGGAGCTGTTTTTT	CASSQGQGIGELFF
TRBJ2-3	.	.	15	TRBV18	TGTGCCAGCTCACCACCGGCTAAGGCAGGAGATACGCAGTATTTT	CASSPPAKAGDTQYF
TRBJ1-2	.	.	11	TRBV20-1	TGCAGTGCTAGAGACCCCCGGGGCTACACCTTC	CSARDPRGYTF
TRBJ2-7	.	TRBD1	12	TRBV11-2	TGTGCCAGCAGCCCCACCGGGACAGAGGAGTCCTTC	CASSPTGTEESF
TRBJ2-1	.	.	12	TRBV6-2/TRBV6-3	TGTGCCAGCAGTTCCACGGACTCCTCAGGGTTCTTC	CASSSTDSSGFF
TRBJ1-5	.	.	14	TRBV2	TGTGCCAGCAGTGCGGGCAGGGCGCAACAGCCCCAGCATTTT	CASSAGRAQQPQHF
TRBJ2-3	once	.	13	TRBV5-1	TGCGCCAGCAGCGCCCTAATTGGTGATACGCAGTATTTT	CASSALIGDTQYF
TRBJ2-2	.	.	15	TRBV7-8	TGTGCCAGCAGGAAAAGAGAGGAGAACACCGGGGAGCTGTTTTTT	CASRKREENTGELFF
TRBJ2-3	once	TRBD2	15	TRBV2	TGTGCCAGCAGCCGACTAGCGGGGAACACAGATACGCAGTATTTT	CASSRLAGNTDTQYF